Listed below are T cell receptor beta chains from one sample, sequenced in a study of response to subunit inactivated influenza vaccine. TCRdb reprocessed the RT-PCR reads with MiXCR, giving one entry per CDR3 protein. The sample shows some 800,000 distinct CDR3 sequences, around 20% of them seen only once. Sample: PBMCs from blood, taken 5 days after vaccination. These receptors were taken from a man over 45 who received an inactivated influenza vaccine. Both conserved end residues are part of each CDR3. The D gene is left open where the match is weak. Size is omitted from some rows. Given values are once, few, many or a class for expanded clones.

V gene,clone size,CDR3 length,J gene,D gene,CDR3 DNA,CDR3 protein
TRBV7-9,-,14,TRBJ2-2,-,TGTGCCAGCAGCTTACCGGACGCCACCGGGGAGCTGTTTTTT,CASSLPDATGELFF
TRBV29-1,-,16,TRBJ2-5,TRBD2,TGCAGCGTTGAAGATCTAGGGCGCGGGGGGTACGAGACCCAGTACTTC,CSVEDLGRGGYETQYF
TRBV7-2,many,15,TRBJ2-7,-,TGTGCCAGCAGCTTACAAAGTTACGGGACCTACGAGCAGTACTTC,CASSLQSYGTYEQYF
TRBV12-3/TRBV12-4,many,13,TRBJ1-5,-,TGTGCCAGCAGTTTAGGGGCCAATCAGCCCCAGCATTTT,CASSLGANQPQHF
TRBV5-1,few,16,TRBJ2-2,-,TGCGCCAGCAGCTTGGCCCCAGGGAAGAACACCGGGGAGCTGTTTTTT,CASSLAPGKNTGELFF
TRBV30,-,13,TRBJ2-7,TRBD1,TGTGCCTGGGCCCCGGGACAGGGCTACGAGCAGTACTTC,CAWAPGQGYEQYF
TRBV29-1,-,18,TRBJ2-1,-,TGCAGCGTTGAAGGCCCCTATGAGGGCAGGAGCTCCTACAATGAGCAGTTCTTC,CSVEGPYEGRSSYNEQFF
TRBV20-1,-,13,TRBJ1-1,TRBD1,TGCAGTGCTTTGACAGGGCTGAACACTGAAGCTTTCTTT,CSALTGLNTEAFF
TRBV14,few,15,TRBJ2-7,-,TGTGCCAGCAGCCAAACGGGGGTACCCCCCTACGAGCAGTACTTC,CASSQTGVPPYEQYF
TRBV5-1,-,21,TRBJ2-1,TRBD2,TGCGCCAGCAGCTCGGGCGTAGGGACTAGCGAAGAGATCAGCTCCTACAATGAGCAGTTCTTC,CASSSGVGTSEEISSYNEQFF